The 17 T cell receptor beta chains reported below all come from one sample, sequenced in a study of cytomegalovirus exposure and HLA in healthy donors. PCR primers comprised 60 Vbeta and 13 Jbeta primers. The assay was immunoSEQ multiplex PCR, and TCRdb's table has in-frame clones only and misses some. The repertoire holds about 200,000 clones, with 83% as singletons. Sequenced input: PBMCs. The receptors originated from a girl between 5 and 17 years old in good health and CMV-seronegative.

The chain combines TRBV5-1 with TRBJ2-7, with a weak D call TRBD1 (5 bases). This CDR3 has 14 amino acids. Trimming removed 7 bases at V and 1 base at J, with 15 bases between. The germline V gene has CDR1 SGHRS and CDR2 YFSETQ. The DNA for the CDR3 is TGCGCCAGCTGCTGGGGCCTCGGATCCTACGAGCAGTACTTC. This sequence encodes CASCWGLGSYEQYF.

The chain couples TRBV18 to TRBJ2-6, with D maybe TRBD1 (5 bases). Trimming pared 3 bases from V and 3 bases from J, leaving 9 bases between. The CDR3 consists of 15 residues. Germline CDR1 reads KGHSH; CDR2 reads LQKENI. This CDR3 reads CASSPQGSGANVLTF. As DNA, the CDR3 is TGTGCCAGCTCACCCCAGGGTAGTGGGGCCAACGTCCTGACTTTC.

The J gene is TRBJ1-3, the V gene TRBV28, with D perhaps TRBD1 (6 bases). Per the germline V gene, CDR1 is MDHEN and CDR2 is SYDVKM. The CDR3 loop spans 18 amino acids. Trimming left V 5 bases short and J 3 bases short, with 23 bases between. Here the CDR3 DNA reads TGTGCCAGCAGTAAGTTATTAAGGCATCGGACAGTTGGAAACACCATATATTTT. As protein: CASSKLLRHRTVGNTIYF.

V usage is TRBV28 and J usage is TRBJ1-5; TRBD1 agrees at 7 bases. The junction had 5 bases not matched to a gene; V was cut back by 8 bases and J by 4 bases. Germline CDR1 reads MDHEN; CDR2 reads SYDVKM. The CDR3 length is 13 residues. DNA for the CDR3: TGTGCCAGCCTTGGGACAGTTAATCAGCCCCAGCATTTT. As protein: CASLGTVNQPQHF.

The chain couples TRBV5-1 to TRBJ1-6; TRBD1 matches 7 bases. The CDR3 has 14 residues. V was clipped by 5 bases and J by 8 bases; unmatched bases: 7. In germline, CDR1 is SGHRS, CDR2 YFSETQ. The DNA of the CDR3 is TGCGCCAGCAGGTTAATAGGGGGCGATTCACCCCTCCACTTT. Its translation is CASRLIGGDSPLHF.

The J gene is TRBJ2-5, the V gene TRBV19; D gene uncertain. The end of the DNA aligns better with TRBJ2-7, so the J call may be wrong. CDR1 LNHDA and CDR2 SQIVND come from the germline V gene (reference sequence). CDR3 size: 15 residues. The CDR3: CASSIGLLFSYEQYF. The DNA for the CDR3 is TGTGCCAGTAGTATCGGTCTACTTTTCTCCTACGAGCAGTACTTC.

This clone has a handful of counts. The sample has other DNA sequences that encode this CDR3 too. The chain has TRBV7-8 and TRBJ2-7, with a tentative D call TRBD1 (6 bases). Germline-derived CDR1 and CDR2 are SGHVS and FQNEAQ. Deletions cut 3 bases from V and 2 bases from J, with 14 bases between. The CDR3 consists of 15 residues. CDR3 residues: CASSLYQGPTYEQYF. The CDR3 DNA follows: TGTGCCAGCAGCTTGTACCAGGGGCCCACCTACGAGCAGTACTTC. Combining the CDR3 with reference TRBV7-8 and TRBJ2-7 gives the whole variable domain GAGVSQSPRYKVAKRGQDVALRCDPISGHVSLFWYQQALGQGPEFLTYFQNEAQLDKSGLPSDRFFAERPEGSVSTLKIQRTQQEDSAVYLCASSLYQGPTYEQYFGPGTRLTVT.

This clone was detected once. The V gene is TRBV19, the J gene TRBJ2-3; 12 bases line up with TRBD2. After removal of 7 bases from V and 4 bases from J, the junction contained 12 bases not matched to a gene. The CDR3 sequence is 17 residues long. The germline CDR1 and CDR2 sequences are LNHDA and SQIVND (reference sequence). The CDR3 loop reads CASTDIGLAGFADTQYF. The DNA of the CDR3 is TGTGCCAGTACCGATATTGGACTAGCGGGGTTCGCAGATACGCAGTATTTT.

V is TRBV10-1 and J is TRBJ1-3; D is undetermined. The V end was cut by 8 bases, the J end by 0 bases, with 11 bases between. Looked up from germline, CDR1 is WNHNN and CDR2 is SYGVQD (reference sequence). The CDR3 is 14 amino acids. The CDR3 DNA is TGCGCCAGCCCGCAACATAACTCTGGAAACACCATATATTTT. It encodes CASPQHNSGNTIYF.

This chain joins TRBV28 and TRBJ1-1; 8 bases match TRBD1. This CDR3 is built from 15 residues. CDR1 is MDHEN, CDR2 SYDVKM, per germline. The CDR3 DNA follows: TGTGCTACTCAGGGGGCCCCGGCGAGAAACACTGAAGCTTTCTTT. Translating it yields CATQGAPARNTEAFF.

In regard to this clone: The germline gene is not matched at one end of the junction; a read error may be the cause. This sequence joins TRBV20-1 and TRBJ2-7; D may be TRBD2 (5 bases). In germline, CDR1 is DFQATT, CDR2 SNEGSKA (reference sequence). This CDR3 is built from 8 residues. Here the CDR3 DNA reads TGCAGTGCTCGCGGACTCATATTC. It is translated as CSARGLIF.

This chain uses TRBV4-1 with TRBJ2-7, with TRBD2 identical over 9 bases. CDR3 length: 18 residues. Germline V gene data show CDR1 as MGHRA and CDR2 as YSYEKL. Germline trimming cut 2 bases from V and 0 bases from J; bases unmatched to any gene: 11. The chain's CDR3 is CASSQRAGGSALSYEQYF. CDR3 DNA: TGCGCCAGCAGCCAAAGGGCGGGGGGGAGCGCACTCTCCTACGAGCAGTACTTC.

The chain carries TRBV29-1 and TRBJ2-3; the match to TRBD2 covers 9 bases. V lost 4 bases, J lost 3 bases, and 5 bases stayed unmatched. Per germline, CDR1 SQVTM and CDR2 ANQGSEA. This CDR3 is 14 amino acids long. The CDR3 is CSVAAGGSTDTQYF. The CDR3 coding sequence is TGCAGCGTTGCAGCGGGGGGTTCTACAGATACGCAGTATTTT.

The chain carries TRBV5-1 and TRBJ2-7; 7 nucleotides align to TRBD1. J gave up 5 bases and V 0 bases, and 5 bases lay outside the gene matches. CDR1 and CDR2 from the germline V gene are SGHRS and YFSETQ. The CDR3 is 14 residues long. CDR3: CASSLGQGDDEQYF. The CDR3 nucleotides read TGCGCCAGCAGCTTGGGACAGGGCGACGACGAGCAGTACTTC.

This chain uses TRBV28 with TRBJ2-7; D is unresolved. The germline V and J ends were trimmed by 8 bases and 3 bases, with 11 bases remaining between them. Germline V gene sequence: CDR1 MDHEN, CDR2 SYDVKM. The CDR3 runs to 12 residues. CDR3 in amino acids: CASESSLYEQYF. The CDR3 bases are TGTGCCAGCGAATCCAGTCTCTACGAGCAGTACTTC.

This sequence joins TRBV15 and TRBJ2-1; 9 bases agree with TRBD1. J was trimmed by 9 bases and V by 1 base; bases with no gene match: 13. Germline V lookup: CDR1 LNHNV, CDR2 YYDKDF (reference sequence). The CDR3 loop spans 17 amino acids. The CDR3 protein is CATSRGDRARDLGEQFF. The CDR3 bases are TGTGCCACCAGCAGAGGGGACAGGGCACGGGATTTAGGTGAGCAGTTCTTC.

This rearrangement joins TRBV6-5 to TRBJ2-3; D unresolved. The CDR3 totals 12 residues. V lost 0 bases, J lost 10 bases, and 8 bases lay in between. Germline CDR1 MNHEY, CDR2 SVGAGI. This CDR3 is CASSYSSGAQYF. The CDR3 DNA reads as TGTGCCAGCAGTTACTCGTCGGGTGCGCAGTATTTT.